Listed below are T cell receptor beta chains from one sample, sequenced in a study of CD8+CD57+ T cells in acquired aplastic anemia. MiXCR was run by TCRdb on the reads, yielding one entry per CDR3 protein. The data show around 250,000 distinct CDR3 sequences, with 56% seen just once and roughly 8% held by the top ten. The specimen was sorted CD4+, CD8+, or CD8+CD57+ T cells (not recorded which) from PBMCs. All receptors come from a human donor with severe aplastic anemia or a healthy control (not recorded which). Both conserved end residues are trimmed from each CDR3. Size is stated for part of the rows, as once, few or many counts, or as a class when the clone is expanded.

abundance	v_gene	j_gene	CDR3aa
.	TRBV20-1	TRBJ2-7	SASRGTTYEQY
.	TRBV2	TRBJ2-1	ASRLGLAGNEQF
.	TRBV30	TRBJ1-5	AWSVNPGKYQPQH
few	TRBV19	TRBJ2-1	ASSIGKVGGLNEQF
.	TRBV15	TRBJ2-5	ATSRAKRANTGETQY
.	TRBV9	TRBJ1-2	ASSAHRTGTRRPMGYT
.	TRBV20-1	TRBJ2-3	SAADGGSSRDTQY
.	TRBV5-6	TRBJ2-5	ASSLAAGGRQETQY
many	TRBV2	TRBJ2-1	ASRDPLNEQF
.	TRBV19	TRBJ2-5	ATSAETQY
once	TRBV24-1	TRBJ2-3	ATGSGRTDTQY
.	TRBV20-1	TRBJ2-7	SARDPGQASYEQY
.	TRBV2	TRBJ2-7	ASSGPSTGAVYEQY
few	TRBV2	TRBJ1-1	ASRRMNTEAF
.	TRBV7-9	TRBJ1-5	ASTKRDRDNQPQH
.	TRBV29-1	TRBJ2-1	SVLAGGGEQF
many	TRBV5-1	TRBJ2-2	ASSETGTRITGELF
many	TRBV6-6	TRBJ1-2	ASSPTGGQNWDYGYT
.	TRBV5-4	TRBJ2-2	ASRNNTGELF
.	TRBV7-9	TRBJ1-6	ASSRPPGQGRSPLH
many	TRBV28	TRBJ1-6	ASSGQGASSPLH
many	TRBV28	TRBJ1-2	ASNSNIPRYGYT
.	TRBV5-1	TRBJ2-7	ASSLDVSYEQY
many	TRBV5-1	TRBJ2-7	ASSFDSGGGGKQY
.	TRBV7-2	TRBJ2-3	ASSKDSLTDTQY
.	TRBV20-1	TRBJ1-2	SARPVYGYT
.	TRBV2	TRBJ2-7	ASSDRGAAYEQY
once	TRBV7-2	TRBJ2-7	ARSLGLAGYEQY
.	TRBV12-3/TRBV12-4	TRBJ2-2	ASKQGSRGELF
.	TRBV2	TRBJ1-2	ASIERINGARDGYT
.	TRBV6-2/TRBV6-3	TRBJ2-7	ASRLTGKGYEQY
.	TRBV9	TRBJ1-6	ASSPEDRALNSPLH
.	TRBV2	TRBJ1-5	ANSRGGQPQH
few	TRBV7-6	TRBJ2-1	ASSRTGPYNEQF
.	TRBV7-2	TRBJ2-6	ASSLRGRWSGANVLT
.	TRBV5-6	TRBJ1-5	ASSLAGLEAQH
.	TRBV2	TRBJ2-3	ASSVEGGAASPDTQY
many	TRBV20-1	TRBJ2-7	SARGGHSGEQY
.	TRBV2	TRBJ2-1	ASIRQSGGGSINNEQF
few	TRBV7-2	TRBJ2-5	ASSLGGPRETQY
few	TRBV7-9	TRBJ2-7	ASSLSPQSYEQY
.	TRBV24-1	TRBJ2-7	ARAGGRETYEQY